This T cell receptor beta chain is drawn from a study of post-analysis software for immune sequencing data. Study-level background: Courses of disease covered relapsing-remitting, secondary progressive and progressive-relapsing multiple sclerosis. Study-wide results and caveats: A handful of TRBV segments occurring more often in patients than controls included TRBV5-6, TRBV5-1 and TRBV20-1.

The CDR3 extends over 16 amino acids. Germline CDR1 and CDR2: DFQATT and SNEGSKA (reference sequence). V lost 1 base and J lost 0; bases outside the gene matches: 7. TCR beta cDNA libraries had unique molecular identifiers. One entry per CDR3 protein, called by TCRdb with MiXCR from the PCR reads. The table lists about 380,000 distinct CDR3 sequences, roughly 38% of them singletons, with 10% to 15% in the top ten. Comment on this clonotype: The antigen remains unidentified.

Sequenced: blood. V usage is TRBV20-1 and J usage is TRBJ2-5, with TRBD2 identical over 8 bases. This TCR came from a girl aged 5-17 years with multiple sclerosis. This CDR3 is CSARVAGGQYQETQYF. CDR3 nucleotide sequence: TGCAGTGCTAGAGTCGCGGGAGGCCAGTACCAAGAGACCCAGTACTTC.